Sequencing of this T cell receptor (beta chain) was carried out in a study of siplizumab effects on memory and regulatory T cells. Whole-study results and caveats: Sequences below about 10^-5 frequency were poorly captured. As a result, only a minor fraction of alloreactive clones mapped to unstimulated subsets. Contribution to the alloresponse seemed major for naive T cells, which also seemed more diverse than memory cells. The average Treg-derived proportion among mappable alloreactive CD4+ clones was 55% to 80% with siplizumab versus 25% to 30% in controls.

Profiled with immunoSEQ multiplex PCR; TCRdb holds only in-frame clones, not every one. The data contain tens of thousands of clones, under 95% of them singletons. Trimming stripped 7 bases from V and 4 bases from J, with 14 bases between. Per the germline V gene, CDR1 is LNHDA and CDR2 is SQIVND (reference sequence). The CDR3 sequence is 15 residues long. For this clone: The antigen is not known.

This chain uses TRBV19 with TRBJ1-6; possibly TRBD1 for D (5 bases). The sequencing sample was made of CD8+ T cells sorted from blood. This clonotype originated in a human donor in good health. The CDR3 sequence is CASTRRDGYNSPLHF. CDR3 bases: TGTGCCAGTACCAGGCGGGACGGTTATAATTCACCCCTCCACTTT.